This T cell receptor (beta chain) was profiled in a study of OX40 agonist ivuxolimab in advanced cancers. J was trimmed by 7 bases and V by 7 bases; bases with no gene match: 10. The CDR3 loop spans 14 amino acids. CDR1 is MNHNY, CDR2 SVGAGI, per germline (reference sequence). The data were produced by immunoSEQ multiplex PCR, yet TCRdb's version contains in-frame clones alone and is incomplete. The sample lists over 35,000 clones, around 89% occurring once. With baseline, cycle 4 day 1, and cycle 7 day 1 as timepoints, blood was sampled. The clonotype comes from an adult with an advanced solid tumor such as melanoma, head and neck, liver or kidney cancer. This specimen consisted of CD4+ or CD8+ T cells sorted from blood, obtained in a trial of the OX40 agonist ivuxolimab. This chain joins TRBV6-6 and TRBJ1-2; 9 nucleotides agree with TRBD1. CDR3 bases: TGTGCCAGCACCAACCAAGGGACAGGGCCTGGCTACACCTTC. As protein: CASTNQGTGPGYTF.